A selection of T cell receptor beta chains follows, all from one sample in a study of metastatic and nonmetastatic thyroid tumors. TCRdb re-processed the PCR reads through MiXCR. This table has about 21,000 clones, over 20% appearing once. Sequencing input: adjacent normal tissue. Receptors were obtained from a female donor with papillary thyroid cancer or a benign thyroid nodule (not recorded which). Some clones in this sample may be carry-over from other donors' samples. Both conserved end residues are part of each CDR3. A D gene is named only where the DNA matches it firmly. Size tells how often a clone was seen (once, few, many) or the class of an expanded clone, and some rows leave it out.

CDR3nt,CDR3aa,v_gene,abundance,j_gene,d_gene
TGTGCCAGCAGCGGAAGGACTGGCGGCAAAGATACGCAGTATTTT,CASSGRTGGKDTQYF,TRBV2,few,TRBJ2-3,NA
TGTGCCAGCACCCAGCTTCCGGGGGGGATTGGCTACACCTTC,CASTQLPGGIGYTF,TRBV5-6,few,TRBJ1-2,NA
TGCGCCAGCAGCTTGGATGGCGGGAGCCGGAACTACAATGAGCAGTTCTTC,CASSLDGGSRNYNEQFF,TRBV5-1,few,TRBJ2-1,TRBD2
TGTGCCAGCAGTTTAAAGGGGCTCGAGCAGTACTTC,CASSLKGLEQYF,TRBV28,medium-sized,TRBJ2-7,NA
TGTGCCAGCAGCCACGTTGGGACAGGGTTAGGAAAGAGGCTCTACGAGCAGTACTTC,CASSHVGTGLGKRLYEQYF,TRBV7-2,NA,TRBJ2-7,TRBD1
TGCAGTGCTAGAGCCCTGGGAGGGTTCGATGGCTACACCTTC,CSARALGGFDGYTF,TRBV20-1,medium-sized,TRBJ1-2,NA
TGTGCCAGCAGATTAGGATGGGGGGCTGGAAACACCATATATTTT,CASRLGWGAGNTIYF,TRBV7-8,few,TRBJ1-3,NA
TGCGCCAGCAGCTTTCAGGAGAGTGGCTACACCTTC,CASSFQESGYTF,TRBV5-1,NA,TRBJ1-2,NA
TGTGCCAGCAGAGCGGGAGGGTCCTACCAAGAGACCCAGTACTTC,CASRAGGSYQETQYF,TRBV27,NA,TRBJ2-5,TRBD2
TGTGCCAGCAGCTACGGGACAGGAAGCTCCTACGAGCAGTACTTC,CASSYGTGSSYEQYF,TRBV28,few,TRBJ2-7,TRBD1
TGCGCCAGCAGTTCGAACACAGGGTCAACTGAAGCTTTCTTT,CASSSNTGSTEAFF,TRBV5-1,NA,TRBJ1-1,NA
TGTGCCAGCTCCGCACAGGGGGTTGAAGCTTTCTTT,CASSAQGVEAFF,TRBV6-1,NA,TRBJ1-1,TRBD1
TGTGCCAGCGCCGGGACAGGGACCGGGGAGCTGTTTTTT,CASAGTGTGELFF,TRBV19,many,TRBJ2-2,TRBD1
TGTGCCAGCAGCTTTGCGGGAGGGCCTTTCGTTGAGCAGTTCTTC,CASSFAGGPFVEQFF,TRBV11-1,NA,TRBJ2-1,TRBD2
TGTGCCAGCAGTGAAGGACAGTTGCACACTGAAGCTTTCTTT,CASSEGQLHTEAFF,TRBV6-1,medium-sized,TRBJ1-1,NA
TGTGCCAGCAGTCCGCGGACGGCGAACACCGGGGAGCTGTTTTTT,CASSPRTANTGELFF,TRBV6-1,few,TRBJ2-2,NA
TGCGCCAGCAGCTCGGCCCGGACAGGGGATTCGCGTTCGCAGTACTTC,CASSSARTGDSRSQYF,TRBV5-1,NA,TRBJ2-7,TRBD1
TGTGCCAGCAGTTTACGACCCAGGGATGAAAAACTGTTTTTT,CASSLRPRDEKLFF,TRBV27,few,TRBJ1-4,NA
TGCAGCGTTGTGGCTAGCGGGATTAATGAGCAGTTCTTC,CSVVASGINEQFF,TRBV29-1,many,TRBJ2-1,TRBD2
TGTGCCAGCGGGGGTCGGGACACTGAAGCTTTCTTT,CASGGRDTEAFF,TRBV6-1,NA,TRBJ1-1,NA
TGTGTCAGCAGTCTGATTCCGGGACTAGCGGGGGGGGAGCAGTTCTTC,CVSSLIPGLAGGEQFF,TRBV6-1,few,TRBJ2-1,TRBD2
TGTGCCACCAGCAGAGATGACAGGCCGGGAAACACCATATATTTT,CATSRDDRPGNTIYF,TRBV15,few,TRBJ1-3,NA
TGTGCCAGCAGTCCCCCCGGAGATACGCAGTATTTT,CASSPPGDTQYF,TRBV12-3/TRBV12-4,NA,TRBJ2-3,NA
TGCGCCAGCAGCCAACCCCCCAGAAATAGCGGGAGCTCTGGGGCCAACGTCCTGACTTTC,CASSQPPRNSGSSGANVLTF,TRBV4-1,many,TRBJ2-6,TRBD2
TGTGCCAGCAGCTTGGTCGGGGATGAGCAGTTCTTC,CASSLVGDEQFF,TRBV5-6,NA,TRBJ2-1,NA
TGTGCTGTCAGCAGGCGGGAGGGCCGTAGTGAGCAGTTCTTC,CAVSRREGRSEQFF,TRBV7-9,NA,TRBJ2-1,TRBD2
TGCAGTGCTAGAGATCCGAGGGGCACAGAATCGCAGTATTTT,CSARDPRGTESQYF,TRBV20-1,NA,TRBJ2-3,NA
TGCAGTGCCAGCCGACAGGGGGGGGCGAGCAATCAGCCCCAGCATTTT,CSASRQGGASNQPQHF,TRBV20-1,NA,TRBJ1-5,TRBD1
TGCGCCAGCAGCCAAGTTACCGGGACAGCCAACACTGAAGCTTTCTTT,CASSQVTGTANTEAFF,TRBV4-1,many,TRBJ1-1,TRBD1
TGTGCCTGCAGTTTATACTCTGGCTACACCTTC,CACSLYSGYTF,TRBV28,few,TRBJ1-2,NA
TGCGCCAGCAGCTTTTTAGAGACCCAGTACTTC,CASSFLETQYF,TRBV5-1,NA,TRBJ2-5,NA
TGTGCCAGCAGGCTAGCGCCTAGCACAGATACGCAGTATTTT,CASRLAPSTDTQYF,TRBV2,NA,TRBJ2-3,NA
TGTGCCAGCAGCTCCCTAGTGGGGAGGGGTGTAGATACGCAGTATTTT,CASSSLVGRGVDTQYF,TRBV7-6,few,TRBJ2-3,TRBD2
TGTGCCAGCAGTTGGCCGGAGCAGTTCTTC,CASSWPEQFF,TRBV6-2/TRBV6-3,NA,TRBJ2-1,NA
TGCGCCAGCAGCCAACGGGGTGGTAGGGGAGGAGGTGGCTACACCTTC,CASSQRGGRGGGGYTF,TRBV4-1,NA,TRBJ1-2,NA
TGTGCCAGCAGCTCCCTAGCGGGCGGGCCCCTGGTGGAGCTGTTTTTT,CASSSLAGGPLVELFF,TRBV11-2,NA,TRBJ2-2,TRBD2
TGTGCCATCAGTCCACCCTTCGCAGCCACCAACTATGGCTACACCTTC,CAISPPFAATNYGYTF,TRBV10-3,few,TRBJ1-2,NA
TGTGCCAGCACCTACACAACTAGCGGGAGTACTCACGAGCAGTACTTC,CASTYTTSGSTHEQYF,TRBV6-1,many,TRBJ2-7,TRBD2
TGTGCCAGCAGCTTAAATGGGGGAGGTGTTGATACGCAGTATTTT,CASSLNGGGVDTQYF,TRBV7-9,medium-sized,TRBJ2-3,NA
TGTGCCACCAGGCAGGGCTCCACCGGGGAGCTGTTTTTT,CATRQGSTGELFF,TRBV11-2,few,TRBJ2-2,NA
TGTGCCAGCAGCGCCCTGACAGGGGTGGGTCGGCCCCAGCATTTT,CASSALTGVGRPQHF,TRBV6-1,NA,TRBJ1-5,TRBD1
TGTGCCAGCAGTGGGCAGGGCGGGTCACCCCTCCACTTT,CASSGQGGSPLHF,TRBV2,few,TRBJ1-6,NA
TGTGCCAGCAGCCTAGAACCCTATAGACAGCCCAAGCATTTT,CASSLEPYRQPKHF,TRBV7-6,NA,TRBJ1-5,NA
TGTGCCACCAGTGGGGGGCTAAACACTGAAGCTTTCTTT,CATSGGLNTEAFF,TRBV24-1,NA,TRBJ1-1,NA
TGCAGTGCTGTCGGGACAGGAAGATTTAGCAATCAGCCCCAGCATTTT,CSAVGTGRFSNQPQHF,TRBV20-1,medium-sized,TRBJ1-5,TRBD1
TGTGCCAGCAGTTACCGGGACCCTGAGGACAATGAAAAACTGTTTTTT,CASSYRDPEDNEKLFF,TRBV12-3/TRBV12-4,many,TRBJ1-4,NA
TGCGCCAGCATCTTGAGTCTGCCCAAATTTGGGGAGCTGTTTTTT,CASILSLPKFGELFF,TRBV5-1,NA,TRBJ2-2,NA
TGTGCCAGCAGTGGCCCCTACGGGCAGTACTTC,CASSGPYGQYF,TRBV6-1,many,TRBJ2-7,NA
TGTGCCAGCAGTTCCCGCAGGGGGCTGGGAAACACCACATATTTT,CASSSRRGLGNTTYF,TRBV28,few,TRBJ1-3,TRBD1
TGCGCCAGCAGTGATTTACCGGGACAGCAGTACTTC,CASSDLPGQQYF,TRBV10-1,NA,TRBJ2-7,NA
TGTGCCTGGAGTGAAACTTGGACAGCTAACTATGGCTACACCTTC,CAWSETWTANYGYTF,TRBV30,once,TRBJ1-2,NA
TGTGCCAGCAGGGGAAAGGGGAGTTTCACTGAAGCTTTCTTT,CASRGKGSFTEAFF,TRBV6-1,medium-sized,TRBJ1-1,NA
TGTGCCAGCAGTCAGGGGGAGGGACAGCCCCAGCATTTT,CASSQGEGQPQHF,TRBV2,NA,TRBJ1-5,TRBD1
TGTGCCAGCAGTTACTCGACATTCCGGACAGGGGAAAACACTGAAGCTTTCTTT,CASSYSTFRTGENTEAFF,TRBV6-2/TRBV6-3,NA,TRBJ1-1,TRBD1
TGTGCCAGCAGTTTTACGGGAGACCCTTTAGAGCAGTTCTTC,CASSFTGDPLEQFF,TRBV12-3/TRBV12-4,many,TRBJ2-1,NA
TGTGCCAGCAGCTTAGGAGGGGTTACTGAAGCTTTCTTT,CASSLGGVTEAFF,TRBV11-2,few,TRBJ1-1,NA
TGTGCCAGCAGTTACGAGGCAGCCACTTCCTACGAGCAGTACTTC,CASSYEAATSYEQYF,TRBV6-2/TRBV6-3,NA,TRBJ2-7,NA
TGTGCCAGCAGCCTCAGGGAGACCCAGTACTTC,CASSLRETQYF,TRBV6-2/TRBV6-3,medium-sized,TRBJ2-5,NA
TGTGCCAGCAGCTTCCAAGGCTACGAGCAGTACTTC,CASSFQGYEQYF,TRBV7-2,medium-sized,TRBJ2-7,NA
TGCGCCAGCAGCTCCGCCTCGGGCCAGCCCCAGAATTTT,CASSSASGQPQNF,TRBV5-1,NA,TRBJ1-5,NA